These 11 T cell receptor beta chains were all obtained from the same sample, sequenced in a study of radiation and T cells in renal cell carcinoma. Assay used: immunoSEQ multiplex PCR; TCRdb lists only in-frame clones, some missing. The sample contains 150,000 or so clones, around 89% of which appear only once. Sample time point: baseline pretreatment blood. The treatment was: 15 Gy SBRT to primary tumor, nephrectomy 4 weeks later. The sequencing here drew on blood, taken from a patient whose treatment included radiotherapy and nephrectomy. These receptor sequences come from a woman aged 70-85 years with renal cell carcinoma.

The count of this clone is one. The chain carries TRBV6-5 and TRBJ1-2; D not certain. V shed 5 bases and J shed 6 bases, with 16 bases lying between them. The CDR3 covers 14 residues. The V gene's germline CDR1 is MNHEY and CDR2 SVGAGI. The CDR3 protein is CASSDWRLGNGYTF. The CDR3 DNA is TGTGCCAGCAGTGATTGGAGGTTAGGGAATGGCTACACCTTC.

The V gene is TRBV19, the J gene TRBJ2-3; 10 nucleotides match TRBD2. V dropped 9 bases and J dropped 9; count of bases not matched to a gene: 12. Looked up from germline, CDR1 is LNHDA and CDR2 is SQIVND (reference sequence). The CDR3 is made up of 14 amino acids. Here the CDR3 reads CASALSGGAPTQYF. The CDR3 DNA is TGTGCCAGCGCCCTCAGCGGGGGGGCCCCAACGCAGTATTTT.

The chain recombines TRBV5-1 with TRBJ2-5; 8 nucleotides match TRBD2. The germline V gene encodes CDR1 SGHRS and CDR2 YFSETQ. This CDR3 spans 18 amino acids. J lost 1 base, V lost 0 bases, and 11 bases had no gene match. The CDR3 here is CASSLALVAGLSQETQYF. The CDR3 DNA sequence: TGCGCCAGCAGCTTGGCCCTGGTAGCGGGGCTCTCCCAAGAGACCCAGTACTTC.

Note on this clone: In the same sample, other DNA sequences code for this CDR3. The chain uses TRBV6-1 and TRBJ2-3; unclear D gene. The V gene's germline CDR1 is MNHNS and CDR2 SASEGT. There are 13 residues in the CDR3. Deletions cut 3 bases from V and 2 bases from J, with 6 bases between. The CDR3 loop is CASSEGFTDTQYF. The CDR3 DNA is TGTGCCAGCAGTGAGGGTTTCACAGATACGCAGTATTTT.

The rearrangement links TRBV5-6 to TRBJ1-2; possible D gene TRBD1, 5 bases. The CDR3 runs 15 residues. From germline, CDR1 is SGHDT and CDR2 YYEEEE. Trimming shortened V by 5 bases and J by 2 bases, and 16 bases separated the two germline ends. CDR3 nucleotide sequence: TGTGCCAGCAGTCCGATAGGGCAGGGAAACTATGGCTACACCTTC. The encoded protein is CASSPIGQGNYGYTF.

This clone was seen only a few times. This sequence joins TRBV15 and TRBJ2-7, with D unclear. Germline assignment: CDR1 LNHNV and CDR2 YYDKDF (reference sequence). CDR3 size: 13 residues. The V and J ends lost 0 bases and 0 bases respectively, with 3 bases between them. This CDR3 reads CATSREGSYEQYF. Here the CDR3 DNA reads TGTGCCACCAGCAGAGAGGGCTCCTACGAGCAGTACTTC.

The CDR3 sequence is CASSLVNYGYTF. The CDR3 DNA reads as TGTGCCAGCAGCTTGGTTAACTATGGCTACACCTTC. This chain uses TRBV5-6 with TRBJ1-2, with D uncertain. CDR3 length equals 12 residues. From germline, CDR1 is SGHDT and CDR2 YYEEEE. Deletions cut 0 bases from V and 1 base from J, with 1 base between.

This clone was counted a few times. The rearrangement links TRBV19 to TRBJ1-1; D is ambiguous. Germline values: CDR1 LNHDA, CDR2 SQIVND (reference sequence). The CDR3 covers 13 residues. V was trimmed by 8 bases and J by 4 bases, leaving 14 bases between them. CDR3 sequence: CASAGSVGTEAFF. CDR3 sequence (DNA): TGTGCCAGTGCAGGCAGTGTGGGCACTGAAGCTTTCTTT.

The chain has TRBV5-1 and TRBJ1-3; TRBD1 might be the D (5 bases). The V gene lost 4 bases and the J gene lost 4 bases, with 15 bases spanning the gap. This CDR3 comprises 15 residues. CDR1 SGHRS and CDR2 YFSETQ come from the germline V gene. The CDR3 coding sequence is TGCGCCAGCAGCGTCGACGGGGCTTACGGAAACACCATATATTTT. It translates to CASSVDGAYGNTIYF.

V is TRBV7-8 and J is TRBJ2-7, with 8 nucleotides matching TRBD1. The V gene end was trimmed by 5 bases and the J gene end by 1 base; junction bases not matched to a gene: 4. The CDR3 has 14 amino acids. CDR1 and CDR2 (germline): SGHVS, FQNEAQ. CDR3 region: CASSRRDRSYEQYF. CDR3 bases: TGTGCCAGCAGCCGCCGGGACAGGTCCTACGAGCAGTACTTC.

This chain joins TRBV5-6 and TRBJ2-1; a possible D gene is TRBD2 (5 bases). Trimming left V 1 base short and J 0 bases short, with 17 bases between. CDR3 length: 18 amino acids. Germline lookup yields CDR1 SGHDT and CDR2 YYEEEE. CDR3 nucleotide sequence: TGTGCCAGCAGCTTGAAGTCACAGCGGACGAGCTCCTACAATGAGCAGTTCTTC. Translating it yields CASSLKSQRTSSYNEQFF.